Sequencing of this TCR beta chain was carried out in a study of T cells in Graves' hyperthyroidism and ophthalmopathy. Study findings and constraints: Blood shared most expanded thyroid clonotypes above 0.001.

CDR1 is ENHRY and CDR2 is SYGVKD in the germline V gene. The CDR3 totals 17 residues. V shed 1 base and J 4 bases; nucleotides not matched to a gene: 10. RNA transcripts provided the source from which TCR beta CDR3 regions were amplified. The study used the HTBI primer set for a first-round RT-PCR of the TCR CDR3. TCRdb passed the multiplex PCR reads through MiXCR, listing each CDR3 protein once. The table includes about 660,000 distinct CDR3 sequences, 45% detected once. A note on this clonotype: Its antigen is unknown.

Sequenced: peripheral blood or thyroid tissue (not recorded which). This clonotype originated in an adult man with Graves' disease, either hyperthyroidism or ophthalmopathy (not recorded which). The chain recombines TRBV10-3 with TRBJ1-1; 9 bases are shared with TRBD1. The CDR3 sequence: CAISEFADRGFSTEAFF. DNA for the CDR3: TGTGCCATCAGTGAGTTCGCGGACAGGGGATTCAGCACTGAAGCTTTCTTT.